These 25 T cell receptor beta chains came from one sample sequenced in a study of beta chain features in type 1 diabetes. General study results and limits: All four CD4+ subsets of Type 1 diabetes patients contained TCRB CDR3s that were moderately but significantly shorter.

Which antigens these TCRs recognize remains unknown. Expressed TCRB transcripts were sequenced after all isolated RNA was converted to cDNA. Produced via immunoSEQ multiplex PCR; TCRdb's table is partial and in-frame only. Of some 110,000 clones detected, 15% to 20% appear once; the ten largest clones hold about 2.5%. Source material: central memory CD4+ T cells from blood. The receptors stem from a man aged 25 to 40 with type 1 diabetes.

This clone was counted between two and nine times. The V and J genes are TRBV7-9 and TRBJ1-6; D is uncertain. Looked up from germline, CDR1 is SEHNR and CDR2 is FQNEAQ (reference sequence). CDR3 length: 16 amino acids. The germline V and J ends were trimmed by 0 bases and 8 bases, with 14 bases remaining between them. The CDR3 loop is CASSLAVTSSYSPLHF. The CDR3 DNA reads as TGTGCCAGCAGCTTAGCCGTCACCTCGAGCTATTCACCCCTCCACTTT.

This clone was counted only a few times. The chain couples TRBV5-4 to TRBJ2-5, with TRBD2 matching over 8 bases. This CDR3 is built from 16 residues. Germline V gives CDR1 SGHNT, CDR2 YYREEE (reference sequence). Trimming took 3 bases from V and 5 from J; bases not matched to a gene: 12. CDR3 DNA sequence: TGTGCCAGCAGCTCCCCCTTCCGGGGGGGCGGGGAGACCCAGTACTTC. This translates into CASSSPFRGGGETQYF. Looking up the rest from reference TRBV5-4 and TRBJ2-5 gives the full variable domain: ETGVTQSPTHLIKTRGQQVTLRCSSQSGHNTVSWYQQALGQGPQFIFQYYREEENGRGNFPPRFSGLQFPNYSSELNVNALELDDSALYLCASSSPFRGGGETQYFGPGTRLLVL.

The chain uses TRBV9 and TRBJ2-7; D not certain. The ends were cut back, 0 bases at V and 2 bases at J, with 12 bases in the middle. Germline V CDR1 and CDR2: SGDLS, YYNGEE. The CDR3 totals 15 residues. In nucleotides, the CDR3 is TGTGCCAGCAGCGTAGACGCTAGACCGGCCTACGAGCAGTACTTC. This encodes CASSVDARPAYEQYF.

This chain joins TRBV30 and TRBJ1-2; D unresolved. The V end lost 0 bases, the J end lost 4 bases, and 9 bases lay between the germline ends. Germline V gene lookup returns CDR1 GTSNPN and CDR2 SVGIG (reference sequence). The length of the CDR3 is 13 residues. The CDR3 protein is CAWSVGGLYGYTF. The CDR3 DNA follows: TGTGCCTGGAGTGTGGGAGGCCTCTATGGCTACACCTTC. Variable domain in full (rest from reference TRBV30 and TRBJ1-2): SQTIHQWPATLVQPVGSPLSLECTVEGTSNPNLYWYRQAAGRGLQLLFYSVGIGQISSEVPQNLSASRPQDRQFILSSKKLLLSDSGFYLCAWSVGGLYGYTFGSGTRLTVV.

V gene TRBV28 combines with J gene TRBJ2-7, with D possibly being TRBD1 (6 bases). V lost 8 bases to trimming and J lost 2 bases, with 13 bases between them. Germline V gives CDR1 MDHEN, CDR2 SYDVKM. The length of the CDR3 is 13 residues. CDR3 DNA: TGTGCCAGCGGCCCCACAGGGCCCTACGAGCAGTACTTC. Translated: CASGPTGPYEQYF. Looking up the rest from reference TRBV28 and TRBJ2-7 gives the full variable domain: DVKVTQSSRYLVKRTGEKVFLECVQDMDHENMFWYRQDPGLGLRLIYFSYDVKMKEKGDIPEGYSVSREKKERFSLILESASTNQTSMYLCASGPTGPYEQYFGPGTRLTVT.

The J gene is TRBJ2-3, the V gene TRBV7-9, with D perhaps TRBD1 (5 bases). This CDR3 has 15 residues. V was pared by 5 bases and J by 1 base, with 13 bases between. Germline V gives CDR1 SEHNR, CDR2 FQNEAQ (reference sequence). The CDR3 bases are TGTGCCAGCAGCCGTTCAGGCAGGGGCACAGATACGCAGTATTTT. Translating gives CASSRSGRGTDTQYF.

The chain links TRBV14 to TRBJ2-1, with D hard to call. V was cut by 5 bases and J by 4 bases, with 9 bases left in between. Germline values: CDR1 SGHDN, CDR2 FVKESK. The CDR3 runs to 13 residues. CDR3 amino acids: CASSTQLYNEQFF. CDR3 nucleotide sequence: TGTGCCAGCAGCACACAGTTGTACAATGAGCAGTTCTTC. The whole variable domain, remainder taken from reference TRBV14 and TRBJ2-1, is EAGVTQFPSHSVIEKGQTVTLRCDPISGHDNLYWYRRVMGKEIKFLLHFVKESKQDESGMPNNRFLAERTGGTYSTLKVQPAELEDSGVYFCASSTQLYNEQFFGPGTRLTVL.

This clone was observed a few times. The chain employs TRBV14 and TRBJ1-2; no reliable D call. Germline assignment: CDR1 SGHDN and CDR2 FVKESK. The CDR3 runs to 13 residues. V gave up 0 bases and J gave up 6 bases, with 8 bases separating them. The CDR3 here is CASSQDRRDGYTF. The DNA for the CDR3 is TGTGCCAGCAGCCAAGATAGACGGGATGGCTACACCTTC.

This clone showed up just once. This chain joins TRBV25-1 and TRBJ2-7; 7 nucleotides match TRBD1. The CDR3 spans 13 residues. Germline CDR1 MGHDK, CDR2 SYGVNS. The ends lost 6 bases at V and 4 bases at J; junction bases unmatched: 6. CDR3 sequence (DNA): TGTGCCAGCAGCTTAACCAGGGGGTACGAGCAGTACTTC. Amino acid sequence: CASSLTRGYEQYF.

The sample holds a few counts of this clone. This chain connects TRBV7-2 to TRBJ1-5; D remains ambiguous. Germline values: CDR1 SGHTA, CDR2 FQGNSA. The CDR3 covers 16 residues. Trimming stripped 4 bases from V and 3 bases from J, with 16 bases between. Here the CDR3 DNA reads TGTGCCAGCAGCTCCGGGTCGGTGGGCCTCAATCAGCCCCAGCATTTT. Translation: CASSSGSVGLNQPQHF.

The rearrangement uses TRBV19 and TRBJ2-1, with TRBD2 matching 10 bases. The CDR3 is 16 residues long. Trimming removed 3 bases from V and 3 bases from J; junction bases left unmatched: 5. In germline, CDR1 is LNHDA, CDR2 SQIVND (reference sequence). The CDR3 loop is CASSILAGDNYNEQFF. CDR3 in DNA: TGTGCCAGTAGTATTCTAGCGGGGGATAACTACAATGAGCAGTTCTTC.

The chain uses TRBV21-1 and TRBJ1-5. TRBV21-1 corresponds to a pseudogene. CDR3 length equals 14 residues. CDR3 sequence (DNA): TGTGCCAGCAGCAGGACGGTTAGCAATCAGCCCCAGCATTTT. Protein: CASSRTVSNQPQHF.

J is TRBJ2-3 and V is TRBV30; no firm D call. Trimming removed 4 bases from V and 2 bases from J, with 10 bases in between. CDR1 and CDR2 (germline): GTSNPN, SVGIG (reference sequence). The CDR3 is 13 amino acids. The CDR3 bases are TGTGCCTGGAAAGTGGGATTCACAGATACGCAGTATTTT. Protein product: CAWKVGFTDTQYF.

The chain is built from TRBV19 and TRBJ2-2; 7 positions agree with TRBD1. Germline-derived CDR1 and CDR2 are LNHDA and SQIVND (reference sequence). This CDR3 is built from 14 residues. V dropped 7 bases and J dropped 5; count of bases not matched to a gene: 7. The CDR3 protein is CASINPGGTGELFF. As DNA, the CDR3 is TGTGCCAGTATAAATCCAGGGGGAACCGGGGAGCTGTTTTTT.

The CDR3 sequence is CASSPIKTGGNSPLHF. The CDR3 DNA reads as TGTGCCAGCAGTCCAATTAAGACAGGGGGGAATTCACCCCTCCACTTT. The gene calls are TRBV14 and TRBJ1-6, with 9 nucleotides matching TRBD1. V dropped 6 bases and J dropped 7; count of bases not matched to a gene: 10. Germline CDR1 reads SGHDN; CDR2 reads FVKESK. This CDR3 spans 16 amino acids.

This clone was counted between two and nine times. This chain links TRBV30 with TRBJ2-3, with D perhaps being TRBD1 or TRBD2 (5 bases each). Germline CDR1 and CDR2: GTSNPN and SVGIG (reference sequence). V lost 5 bases, J lost 0 bases, and 12 bases lay in between. The CDR3 is made up of 14 amino acids. The CDR3 DNA reads as TGTGCCTGGGACCCGGGACGGAGCACAGATACGCAGTATTTT. Translated, it gives CAWDPGRSTDTQYF.

The table lists this clone with a few counts. The rearrangement uses TRBV7-9 and TRBJ1-2, with 9 bases fitting TRBD1. Germline loops: CDR1 SEHNR, CDR2 FQNEAQ (reference sequence). The V and J ends lost 7 bases and 7 bases, in that order; junction bases with no gene match: 13. The CDR3 is 15 amino acids. The CDR3 loop is CASTLGTGSLRGYTF. The CDR3 DNA follows: TGTGCCAGCACCCTGGGGACAGGGAGTCTTCGTGGCTACACCTTC.

This clone has a handful of counts. The chain uses TRBV5-1 and TRBJ1-6, with a weak D call TRBD1 (5 bases). V was trimmed by 0 bases and J by 7 bases, leaving 8 bases between them. This CDR3 is 14 amino acids long. Per germline, CDR1 SGHRS and CDR2 YFSETQ. CDR3 sequence (DNA): TGCGCCAGCAGCTTGGAGACAGCAAATTCACCCCTCCACTTT. This translates into CASSLETANSPLHF.

The V call is TRBV27, the J call TRBJ2-3; 9 nucleotides agree with TRBD2. V shed 5 bases, J shed 2 bases, and the junction held 14 bases outside the gene matches. This CDR3 has 18 residues. CDR1 and CDR2 (germline): MNHEY, SMNVEV (reference sequence). The CDR3 bases are TGTGCCAGCAGTCTTCCCAGCGGGGGGCTAGGAAACACAGATACGCAGTATTTT. It codes for CASSLPSGGLGNTDTQYF.

This clone came up a few times. Within the sample, other DNA sequences also encode this same CDR3. The genes are TRBV6-6 and TRBJ2-1; D not resolved. There are 14 residues in the CDR3. The germline V gene encodes CDR1 MNHNY and CDR2 SVGAGI (reference sequence). The germline V and J ends were trimmed by 0 bases and 7 bases, with 10 bases remaining between them. CDR3 coding DNA: TGTGCCAGCAGTTACTCGAGACGGCAAAATGAGCAGTTCTTC. Translation: CASSYSRRQNEQFF.

This chain links TRBV7-2 with TRBJ2-3; D gene ambiguous. With 4 bases removed from V and 1 base from J, the gap between germline ends came to 6 bases. The germline V gene has CDR1 SGHTA and CDR2 FQGNSA. The CDR3 runs 13 residues. This CDR3 reads CASSWRGTDTQYF. CDR3 in DNA: TGTGCCAGCAGCTGGAGAGGCACAGATACGCAGTATTTT.

The chain joins TRBV18 to TRBJ1-2, with TRBD1 matching over 10 bases. The junction had 11 bases not matched to a gene; V was cut back by 3 bases and J by 7 bases. This CDR3 has 16 amino acids. Germline CDR1 and CDR2: KGHSH and LQKENI. This CDR3 is CASSPGQGIDLSGYTF. Here the CDR3 DNA reads TGTGCCAGCTCACCGGGACAGGGGATCGACCTATCTGGCTACACCTTC.

This clone was seen a few times. The chain joins TRBV7-9 to TRBJ1-4, with 10 positions matching TRBD1. The V gene's germline CDR1 is SEHNR and CDR2 FQNEAQ (reference sequence). The CDR3 extends over 15 amino acids. The trim removed 6 bases at V and 7 bases at J, leaving 8 bases unmatched. The CDR3 loop is CASSTDRGRTEKLFF. The DNA for the CDR3 is TGTGCCAGCAGTACCGACAGGGGGCGGACTGAAAAACTGTTTTTT.

The chain joins TRBV11-3 to TRBJ2-5; D unresolved. The V and J ends lost 0 bases and 5 bases respectively, with 4 bases between them. CDR1 and CDR2 (germline): SGHNT, YENEEA. The CDR3 is 12 amino acids. CDR3 nucleotide sequence: TGTGCCAGCAGCTTAGATTCGGAGACCCAGTACTTC. This sequence encodes CASSLDSETQYF. Using reference TRBV11-3 and TRBJ2-5 for the parts outside the CDR3, the full variable domain is EAGVVQSPRYKIIEKKQPVAFWCNPISGHNTLYWYLQNLGQGPELLIRYENEEAVDDSQLPKDRFSAERLKGVDSTLKIQPAELGDSAVYLCASSLDSETQYFGPGTRLLVL.

The J gene is TRBJ1-3, the V gene TRBV6-5; possibly TRBD1 for D (5 bases). Germline loops: CDR1 MNHEY, CDR2 SVGAGI. This CDR3 has 14 amino acids. V shed 5 bases and J shed 4 bases, with 12 bases lying between them. The chain's CDR3 is CASSQGASGNTIYF. The DNA of the CDR3 is TGTGCCAGCAGTCAAGGGGCGTCGGGAAACACCATATATTTT.